This TCR beta chain was captured by sequencing in a study of T cells in Graves' hyperthyroidism and ophthalmopathy. General study findings and limits: In blood, most of the thyroid clonotypes expanded above 0.001 were also present. It was a median approximately 7.1 months before onset that the model predicted ophthalmopathy.

From RNA transcripts, TCR beta CDR3 regions were amplified. TCR CDR3 regions were first amplified by RT-PCR with HTBI primers. TCRdb recomputed calls from the multiplex PCR reads with MiXCR, one row per CDR3 protein. The sample consists of about 360,000 distinct CDR3 sequences, approximately 13% of them appearing once. The CDR3 has 14 residues. V was pared by 8 bases and J by 8 bases, with 19 bases between. Germline loops: CDR1 SGHVS, CDR2 FQNEAQ. In regard to this clonotype: Its target is not known. A read error may be the cause here, since a much bigger clone is one base away.

The receptor was derived from a woman between 18 and 29 years old with Graves' hyperthyroidism. This chain connects TRBV7-8 to TRBJ2-1; TRBD1 or TRBD2 may be the D gene (5 bases each). Sequenced input: blood. The DNA for the CDR3 is TGTGCCAGCTCCCCCGCCGTCGAGGGGCATGAGCAGTTCTTC. Its protein product is CASSPAVEGHEQFF.